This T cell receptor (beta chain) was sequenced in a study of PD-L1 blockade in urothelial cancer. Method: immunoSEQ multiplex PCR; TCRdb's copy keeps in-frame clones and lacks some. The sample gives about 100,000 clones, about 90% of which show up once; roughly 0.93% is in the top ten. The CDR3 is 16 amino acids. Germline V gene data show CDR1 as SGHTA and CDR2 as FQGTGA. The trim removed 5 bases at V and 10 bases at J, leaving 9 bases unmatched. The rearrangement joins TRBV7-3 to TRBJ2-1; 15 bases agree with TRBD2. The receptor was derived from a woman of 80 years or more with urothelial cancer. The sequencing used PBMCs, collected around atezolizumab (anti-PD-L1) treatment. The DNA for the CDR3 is TGTGCCAGCAGCCCTCGGACTAGCGGGAGGGCCGGGGAGCAGTTCTTC. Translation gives CASSPRTSGRAGEQFF.